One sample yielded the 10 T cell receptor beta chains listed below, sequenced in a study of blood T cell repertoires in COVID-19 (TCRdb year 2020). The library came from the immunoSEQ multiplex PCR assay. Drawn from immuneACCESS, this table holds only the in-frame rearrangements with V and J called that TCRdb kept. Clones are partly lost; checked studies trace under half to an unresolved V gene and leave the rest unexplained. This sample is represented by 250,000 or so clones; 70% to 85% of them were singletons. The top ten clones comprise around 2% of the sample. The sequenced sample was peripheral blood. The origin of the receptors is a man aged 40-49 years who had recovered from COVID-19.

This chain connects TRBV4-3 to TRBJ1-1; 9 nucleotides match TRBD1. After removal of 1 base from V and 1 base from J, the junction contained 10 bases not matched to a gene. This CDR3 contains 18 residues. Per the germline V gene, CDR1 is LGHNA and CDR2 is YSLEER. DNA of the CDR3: TGCGCCAGCAGCCAAGGATCAATAGGGACAGGGAGGAACACTGAAGCTTTCTTT. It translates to CASSQGSIGTGRNTEAFF.

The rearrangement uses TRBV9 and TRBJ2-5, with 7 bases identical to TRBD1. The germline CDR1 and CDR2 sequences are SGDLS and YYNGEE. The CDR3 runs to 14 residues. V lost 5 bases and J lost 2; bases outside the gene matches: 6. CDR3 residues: CASSGGQRQETQYF. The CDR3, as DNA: TGTGCCAGCAGTGGGGGACAGCGTCAAGAGACCCAGTACTTC.

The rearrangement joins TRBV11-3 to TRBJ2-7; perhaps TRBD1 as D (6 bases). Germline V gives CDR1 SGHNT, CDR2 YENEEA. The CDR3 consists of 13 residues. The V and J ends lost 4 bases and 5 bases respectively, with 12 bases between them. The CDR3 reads CASSSRGIHEQYF. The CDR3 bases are TGTGCCAGCAGCTCGAGGGGGATCCACGAGCAGTACTTC.

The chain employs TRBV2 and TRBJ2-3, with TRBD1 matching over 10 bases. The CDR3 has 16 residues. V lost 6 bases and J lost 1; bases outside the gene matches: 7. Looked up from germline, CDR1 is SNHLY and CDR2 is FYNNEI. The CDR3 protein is CASSKPGQGRTDTQYF. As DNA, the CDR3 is TGTGCCAGCAGCAAACCGGGACAGGGGCGCACAGATACGCAGTATTTT.

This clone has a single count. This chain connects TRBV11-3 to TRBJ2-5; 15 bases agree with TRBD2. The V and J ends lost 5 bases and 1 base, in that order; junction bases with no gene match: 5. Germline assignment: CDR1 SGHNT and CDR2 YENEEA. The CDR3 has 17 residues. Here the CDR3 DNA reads TGTGCCAGCAGCACGGGACTAGCGGGGGGACCCCAAGAGACCCAGTACTTC. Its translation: CASSTGLAGGPQETQYF.

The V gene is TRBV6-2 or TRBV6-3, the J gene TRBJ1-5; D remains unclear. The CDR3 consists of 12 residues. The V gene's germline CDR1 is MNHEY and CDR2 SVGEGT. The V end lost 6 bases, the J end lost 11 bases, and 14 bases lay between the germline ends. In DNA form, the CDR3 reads TGTGCCAGCAGCCCAGAGCCCACAGCCCAGCATTTT. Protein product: CASSPEPTAQHF.

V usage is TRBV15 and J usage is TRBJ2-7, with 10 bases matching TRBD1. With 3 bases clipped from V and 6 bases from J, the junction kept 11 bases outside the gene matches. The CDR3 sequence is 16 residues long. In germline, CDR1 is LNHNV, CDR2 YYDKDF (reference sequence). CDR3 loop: CATSSVTGTGVGEQYF. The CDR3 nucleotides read TGTGCCACCAGCAGCGTAACCGGGACAGGGGTCGGCGAGCAGTACTTC.

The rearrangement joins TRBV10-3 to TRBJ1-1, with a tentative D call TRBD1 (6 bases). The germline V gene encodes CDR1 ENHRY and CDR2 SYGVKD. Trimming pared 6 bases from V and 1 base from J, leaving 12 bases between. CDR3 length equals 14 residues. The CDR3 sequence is CAIRTGQQNTEAFF. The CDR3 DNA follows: TGTGCCATCAGGACCGGACAGCAGAACACTGAAGCTTTCTTT.

Here the CDR3 DNA reads TGCGCCAGCAGCTTGGTCCCGGCGACAGGCCAGCCCCAGCATTTT. This codes for CASSLVPATGQPQHF. This chain connects TRBV5-1 to TRBJ1-5; the D gene is possibly TRBD1 (6 bases). This CDR3 comprises 15 residues. Trimming took 0 bases from V and 7 from J, leaving 14 bases between them. CDR1 is SGHRS, CDR2 YFSETQ, per germline. Combining the CDR3 with reference TRBV5-1 and TRBJ1-5 gives the whole variable domain KAGVTQTPRYLIKTRGQQVTLSCSPISGHRSVSWYQQTPGQGLQFLFEYFSETQRNKGNFPGRFSGRQFSNSRSEMNVSTLELGDSALYLCASSLVPATGQPQHFGDGTRLSIL.

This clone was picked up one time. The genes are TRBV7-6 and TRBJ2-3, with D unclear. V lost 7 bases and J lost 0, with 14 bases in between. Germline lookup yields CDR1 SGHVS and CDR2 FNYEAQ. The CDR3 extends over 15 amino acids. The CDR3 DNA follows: TGTGCCAGCACCCTAGGCGGCTTCAGCACAGATACGCAGTATTTT. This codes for CASTLGGFSTDTQYF.